Below, 7 T cell receptor beta chains from the same sample are listed, as sequenced in a study of blood T cell repertoires in COVID-19. Clones were sequenced by immunoSEQ multiplex PCR, and TCRdb holds only the in-frame ones, with some missing. The repertoire includes fewer than 250,000 clones, around 83% of them detected once, and about 8% sits in the top ten. Sequenced: peripheral blood. Every receptor here comes from a woman aged 45 to 65 with acute or convalescent COVID-19.

The chain couples TRBV5-1 to TRBJ2-7; D may be TRBD1 (6 bases). CDR1 and CDR2 from the germline V gene are SGHRS and YFSETQ. V lost 5 bases and J 0 bases, leaving 12 bases between the germline ends. The CDR3 contains 14 residues. For the CDR3, the DNA is TGCGCCAGCAGGTCCGGGACACCCTCCTACGAGCAGTACTTC. It specifies CASRSGTPSYEQYF.

Here the CDR3 reads CASSYGQGANTGELFF. The CDR3 nucleotides read TGTGCCAGCAGCTACGGACAGGGGGCGAACACCGGGGAGCTGTTTTTT. This chain uses TRBV7-9 with TRBJ2-2; TRBD1 matches at 10 bases. Unmatched junction bases numbered 2, after V lost 4 bases and J lost 0 bases. The CDR3 sequence is 16 residues long. CDR1 and CDR2 from the germline V gene are SEHNR and FQNEAQ (reference sequence).

V and J are TRBV2 and TRBJ2-3, with 11 nucleotides matching TRBD2. After removal of 7 bases from V and 3 bases from J, the junction contained 6 bases not matched to a gene. CDR1 is SNHLY and CDR2 is FYNNEI in the germline V gene. The CDR3 consists of 15 residues. The CDR3 DNA is TGTGCCAGCAATTTGGGACTAGCGGTGACAGATACGCAGTATTTT. Protein product: CASNLGLAVTDTQYF.

This chain joins TRBV19 and TRBJ1-6, with 9 bases aligning to TRBD1. The CDR3 spans 17 residues. V shed 3 bases and J 9 bases; nucleotides not matched to a gene: 12. From germline, CDR1 is LNHDA and CDR2 SQIVND (reference sequence). In DNA, the CDR3 is TGTGCCAGTAGTATCGTTCTACCGGACAGGGGTGGTTCACCCCTCCACTTT. This codes for CASSIVLPDRGGSPLHF.

The gene calls are TRBV6-1 and TRBJ1-5; maybe TRBD1 (5 bases). Deletions cut 2 bases from V and 6 bases from J, with 8 bases between. CDR3 length equals 13 residues. Germline V gene data show CDR1 as MNHNS and CDR2 as SASEGT. CDR3 region: CASSETGGQPQHF. CDR3 sequence (DNA): TGTGCCAGCAGTGAAACCGGGGGTCAGCCCCAGCATTTT.

The chain carries TRBV5-1 and TRBJ2-5, with D perhaps matching TRBD2 (6 bases). The CDR3 has 18 amino acids. Germline CDR1 reads SGHRS; CDR2 reads YFSETQ. V dropped 3 bases and J dropped 1 base, with 22 bases sitting between them. CDR3 coding DNA: TGCGCCAGCAGCTCCGGACTTAGCGGAGGGGTAACCCAAGAGACCCAGTACTTC. The encoded protein is CASSSGLSGGVTQETQYF.

The chain couples TRBV19 to TRBJ1-1; D gene uncertain. Germline V gives CDR1 LNHDA, CDR2 SQIVND (reference sequence). V lost 7 bases to trimming and J lost 4 bases, with 10 bases between them. CDR3 length equals 12 residues. CDR3 sequence: CASTYWSTEAFF. As DNA, the CDR3 is TGTGCCAGTACCTATTGGTCCACTGAAGCTTTCTTT.